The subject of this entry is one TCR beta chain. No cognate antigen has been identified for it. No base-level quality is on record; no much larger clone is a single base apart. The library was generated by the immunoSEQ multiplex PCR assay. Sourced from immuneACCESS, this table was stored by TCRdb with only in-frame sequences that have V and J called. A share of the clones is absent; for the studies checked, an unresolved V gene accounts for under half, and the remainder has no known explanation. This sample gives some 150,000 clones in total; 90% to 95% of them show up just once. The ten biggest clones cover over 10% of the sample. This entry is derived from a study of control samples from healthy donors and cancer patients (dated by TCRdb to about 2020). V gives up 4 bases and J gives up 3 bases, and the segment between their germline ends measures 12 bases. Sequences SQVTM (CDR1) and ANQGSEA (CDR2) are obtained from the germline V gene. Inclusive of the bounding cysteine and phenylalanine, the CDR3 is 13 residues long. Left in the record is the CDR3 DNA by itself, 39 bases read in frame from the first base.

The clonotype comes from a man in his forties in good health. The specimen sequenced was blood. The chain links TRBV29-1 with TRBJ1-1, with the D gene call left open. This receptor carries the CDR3 CSVGRGQDTEAFF. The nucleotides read TGCAGCGTTGGTAGAGGTCAGGACACTGAAGCTTTCTTT.